The TCR beta chain under discussion was sequenced for a study of post-analysis software for immune sequencing data. On the study more broadly: Relapsing-remitting, secondary progressive and progressive-relapsing forms made up the multiple sclerosis disease courses.

Notes on the study in general: Normalized Chao1 diversity was significantly lower in multiple sclerosis patients than in controls.

Each TCR beta cDNA library carried unique molecular identifiers. With roughly 0.85 to 11 million T cells as the source, hundreds of thousands of cDNA molecules resulted. TCRdb processed the PCR reads anew with MiXCR; each CDR3 protein has one entry. This sample yields roughly 730,000 distinct CDR3 sequences, of which 25% to 30% are seen a single time; approximately 0.6% belongs to the top ten. This clonotype showed up just a few times. The antigen is not known. The TCR comes from a girl under 18 with multiple sclerosis. The specimen was blood.

Here the CDR3 DNA reads TGTGCCAGCAGCTTGTACGCGGCAGGATACAATGAGCAGTTCTTC. Protein sequence: CASSLYAAGYNEQFF. This sequence joins TRBV5-5 and TRBJ2-1; D not resolved. Deletions cut 1 base from V and 4 bases from J, with 12 bases between. CDR3 length: 15 amino acids. Germline V gene lookup returns CDR1 SGHKS and CDR2 YYEKEE (reference sequence).